Below, 31 T cell receptor beta chains from the same sample are listed, as sequenced in a study of T cell responses to AZD1222 COVID-19 vaccine. Profiling relied on immunoSEQ multiplex PCR, and the TCRdb table lists in-frame clones only, not all of them. Among over 55,000 clones, roughly 84% were seen once, and the ten largest hold under 8%. Source: peripheral blood, taken on day 0 of AZD1222 vaccination. Receptors were obtained from an adult in good health.

The CDR3: CAWSSRVAGELFF. Here the CDR3 DNA reads TGTGCCTGGAGTAGCAGGGTCGCCGGGGAGCTGTTTTTT. V is TRBV30 and J is TRBJ2-2; a possible D gene is TRBD1 (5 bases). This CDR3 is built from 13 residues. The germline CDR1 and CDR2 sequences are GTSNPN and SVGIG (reference sequence). Trimming cost V 2 bases and J 6 bases, with 10 bases left between them.

The rearrangement joins TRBV7-2 to TRBJ1-5, with D maybe TRBD1 (5 bases). Germline CDR1 SGHTA, CDR2 FQGNSA. Between the trimmed V and J ends, which lost 0 bases and 4 bases, there was a span of 10 bases. This CDR3 has 15 residues. The CDR3 region is CASSLAQGGNQPQHF. In DNA form, the CDR3 reads TGTGCCAGCAGCTTAGCGCAGGGTGGGAATCAGCCCCAGCATTTT.

The count of this clone is one. The chain links TRBV2 to TRBJ1-4; no firm D call. Germline V gives CDR1 SNHLY, CDR2 FYNNEI. V was clipped by 6 bases and J by 8 bases, with 10 bases between them. The CDR3 loop spans 12 amino acids. In nucleotides, the CDR3 is TGTGCCAGCAGACGAATGGAGGAAAAACTGTTTTTT. This sequence encodes CASRRMEEKLFF.

The CDR3 DNA reads as TGTGCCAGCAGCCGCGTAGAAAATGGCTACACCTTC. This gives the protein CASSRVENGYTF. J is TRBJ1-2 and V is TRBV28; no definite D call. Germline lookup yields CDR1 MDHEN and CDR2 SYDVKM. Trimming shortened V by 6 bases and J by 6 bases, and 11 bases separated the two germline ends. The CDR3 has 12 amino acids.

V usage is TRBV29-1 and J usage is TRBJ1-1; no clear D gene. V was trimmed by 3 bases and J by 1 base, leaving 3 bases between them. The germline gives CDR1 SQVTM, CDR2 ANQGSEA. The CDR3 totals 11 residues. CDR3 region: CSVDGNTEAFF. Written as DNA, the CDR3 is TGCAGCGTTGACGGGAACACTGAAGCTTTCTTT.

The genes are TRBV6-5 and TRBJ2-7, with a possible D match to TRBD1 (6 bases). The V gene's germline CDR1 is MNHEY and CDR2 SVGAGI. CDR3 length equals 14 residues. The V end was cut by 6 bases, the J end by 0 bases, with 12 bases between. This CDR3 reads CASREGDSSYEQYF. The CDR3 bases are TGTGCCAGCAGAGAGGGGGATAGCTCCTACGAGCAGTACTTC.

This clone was seen a handful of times. This chain uses TRBV2 with TRBJ1-1; no definite D call. The ends were cut back, 3 bases at V and 0 bases at J, with 11 bases in the middle. The CDR3 contains 15 residues. Germline loops: CDR1 SNHLY, CDR2 FYNNEI. CDR3 residues: CASSEPAGLNTEAFF. The CDR3 DNA sequence: TGTGCCAGCAGTGAGCCTGCGGGGTTGAACACTGAAGCTTTCTTT.

The chain combines TRBV9 with TRBJ1-6; 7 bases agree with TRBD1. This CDR3 is 16 amino acids long. J gave up 4 bases and V 4 bases, and 8 bases lay outside the gene matches. Germline V gene data show CDR1 as SGDLS and CDR2 as YYNGEE. The CDR3 protein is CASSPTGEIYNSPLHF. CDR3 in DNA: TGTGCCAGCAGCCCTACAGGGGAAATTTATAATTCACCCCTCCACTTT.

The CDR3 is CASSQGQGFAREQYF. The CDR3 DNA reads as TGCGCCAGCAGCCAAGGCCAGGGTTTTGCTCGCGAGCAGTACTTC. V is TRBV4-1 and J is TRBJ2-7, with D tentatively TRBD1 (5 bases). V was clipped by 1 base and J by 6 bases, with 16 bases between them. The CDR3 covers 15 residues. Germline assignment: CDR1 MGHRA and CDR2 YSYEKL.

This chain links TRBV5-1 with TRBJ2-4; D is unresolved. CDR1 SGHRS and CDR2 YFSETQ come from the germline V gene. V gave up 0 bases and J gave up 1 base, with 5 bases separating them. This CDR3 has 14 residues. CDR3 sequence reads: CASSLVGAKNIQYF. For the CDR3, the DNA is TGCGCCAGCAGCTTGGTTGGGGCCAAAAACATTCAGTACTTC.

The CDR3 protein is CASTKLPFTDTQYF. CDR3 in DNA: TGTGCCAGCACCAAACTACCTTTCACAGATACGCAGTATTTT. The rearrangement joins TRBV6-6 to TRBJ2-3, with D unclear. The V gene lost 7 bases and the J gene lost 2 bases, with 13 bases spanning the gap. The CDR3 contains 14 residues. CDR1 is MNHNY and CDR2 is SVGAGI in the germline V gene (reference sequence).

This clone has only a few counts. Other DNA sequences in this sample translate to the same CDR3. The rearrangement links TRBV7-6 to TRBJ1-5; no clear D. The CDR3 extends over 13 amino acids. V shed 1 base and J shed 4 bases, with 5 bases lying between them. CDR1 and CDR2 from the germline V gene are SGHVS and FNYEAQ. Here the CDR3 reads CASSLGENQPQHF. CDR3 coding DNA: TGTGCCAGCAGCTTAGGGGAGAATCAGCCCCAGCATTTT. The full variable domain, in which reference TRBV7-6 and TRBJ1-5 provide the parts outside the CDR3, is GAGVSQSPRYKVTKRGQDVALRCDPISGHVSLYWYRQALGQGPEFLTYFNYEAQQDKSGLPNDRFSAERPEGSISTLTIQRTEQRDSAMYRCASSLGENQPQHFGDGTRLSIL.

This rearrangement joins TRBV5-1 to TRBJ2-7; TRBD2 aligns across 12 bases. The CDR3 is 18 amino acids. J was trimmed by 0 bases and V by 4 bases; bases with no gene match: 11. Germline V gene data show CDR1 as SGHRS and CDR2 as YFSETQ. CDR3: CASSLLTSGGLSSYEQYF. As DNA, the CDR3 is TGCGCCAGCAGCCTGCTGACTAGCGGGGGCCTTAGCTCCTACGAGCAGTACTTC.

This clone turned up a few times. The J gene is TRBJ1-6, the V gene TRBV7-9; no clear D gene. The CDR3 has 14 residues. Germline V gives CDR1 SEHNR, CDR2 FQNEAQ (reference sequence). Trimming shortened V by 0 bases and J by 8 bases, and 8 bases separated the two germline ends. The CDR3 bases are TGTGCCAGCAGCTTAGCGCTCGGGGATTCACCCCTCCACTTT. Its protein product is CASSLALGDSPLHF.

The gene calls are TRBV28 and TRBJ2-2, with D possibly matching TRBD1 (7 bases). There are 15 residues in the CDR3. CDR1 is MDHEN and CDR2 is SYDVKM in the germline V gene. The germline V and J ends were trimmed by 6 bases and 3 bases, with 14 bases remaining between them. The CDR3 DNA follows: TGTGCCAGCAGGTACAGGGGACTCTACACCGGGGAGCTGTTTTTT. Protein product: CASRYRGLYTGELFF.

This chain connects TRBV7-9 to TRBJ1-1; D possibly corresponds to TRBD1 (5 bases). The germline V gene has CDR1 SEHNR and CDR2 FQNEAQ (reference sequence). The CDR3 loop spans 14 amino acids. Trimming left V 8 bases short and J 5 bases short, with 18 bases between. The chain's CDR3 is CASRLLGAATEAFF. CDR3 bases: TGTGCCAGCCGACTCTTAGGGGCTGCAACTGAAGCTTTCTTT.

The count of this clone is one. This rearrangement joins TRBV9 to TRBJ2-2; D tentatively fits TRBD1 or TRBD2 (6 bases each). The CDR3 consists of 17 residues. Germline V lookup: CDR1 SGDLS, CDR2 YYNGEE. Trimming cost V 0 bases and J 0 bases, with 12 bases left between them. The CDR3 bases are TGTGCCAGCAGCGTAGGAGGGGGGTTCCCGAACACCGGGGAGCTGTTTTTT. Translation gives CASSVGGGFPNTGELFF. The whole variable domain, filled in from reference TRBV9 and TRBJ2-2, reads DSGVTQTPKHLITATGQRVTLRCSPRSGDLSVYWYQQSLDQGLQFLIQYYNGEERAKGNILERFSAQQFPDLHSELNLSSLELGDSALYFCASSVGGGFPNTGELFFGEGSRLTVL.

V and J are TRBV6-4 and TRBJ2-1; no firm D call. CDR3 length equals 14 residues. Germline assignment: CDR1 MRHNA and CDR2 SNTAGT. V was shortened by 3 bases and J by 3 bases, with 9 bases between the two germline ends. CDR3: CASSETDDYNEQFF. The CDR3 DNA follows: TGTGCCAGCAGTGAGACGGACGACTACAATGAGCAGTTCTTC.

The CDR3 bases are TGTGCCAGCAGCGTAGGCGTGGGGGCCAGCTACAATGAGCAGTTCTTC. Protein: CASSVGVGASYNEQFF. The rearrangement uses TRBV9 and TRBJ2-1; D perhaps matches TRBD1 (6 bases). Germline V gene data show CDR1 as SGDLS and CDR2 as YYNGEE. V dropped 0 bases and J dropped 3 bases, with 13 bases sitting between them. This CDR3 spans 16 amino acids.

This chain uses TRBV18 with TRBJ1-1, with D tentatively TRBD1 (5 bases). The CDR3 is 14 residues long. The V end lost 2 bases, the J end lost 2 bases, and 9 bases lay between the germline ends. Germline CDR1 KGHSH, CDR2 LQKENI. The CDR3: CASSPRQSNTEAFF. As DNA, the CDR3 is TGTGCCAGCTCACCAAGACAGTCCAACACTGAAGCTTTCTTT.

The CDR3 sequence: CASSYSYSYGYTF. The DNA for the CDR3 is TGTGCCAGCAGTTACTCGTATTCCTATGGCTACACCTTC. This chain connects TRBV6-5 to TRBJ1-2; D call uncertain. This CDR3 region has 13 residues. V lost 0 bases, J lost 4 bases, and 6 bases lay in between. Germline V CDR1 and CDR2: MNHEY, SVGAGI.

This sequence joins TRBV6-5 and TRBJ1-1, with D hard to call. There are 13 residues in the CDR3. The V end lost 7 bases, the J end lost 0 bases, and 9 bases lay between the germline ends. Germline V CDR1 and CDR2: MNHEY, SVGAGI. CDR3 nucleotide sequence: TGTGCCAGCACGGAGGATTTGAACACTGAAGCTTTCTTT. Translation gives CASTEDLNTEAFF.

This chain uses TRBV7-9 with TRBJ1-2, with D maybe TRBD1 (5 bases). The V and J ends lost 5 bases and 7 bases respectively, with 14 bases between them. CDR3 length: 13 residues. Germline loops: CDR1 SEHNR, CDR2 FQNEAQ (reference sequence). The DNA for the CDR3 is TGTGCCAGCAGCCTTCCGACAGATCGTGGCTACACCTTC. It codes for CASSLPTDRGYTF.

This chain links TRBV4-2 with TRBJ2-5, with D tentatively TRBD2 (5 bases). Per germline, CDR1 LGHNA and CDR2 YNFKEQ. Trimming pared 1 base from V and 4 bases from J, leaving 25 bases between. This CDR3 has 19 residues. The CDR3 spells CASSQVASGRGRDGETQYF. The CDR3 DNA is TGTGCCAGCAGCCAAGTTGCGTCGGGCAGAGGACGGGATGGAGAGACCCAGTACTTC.

CDR3 nucleotides: TGTGCCAGCAGTCAGGGAGTGGACGGAGGGTATGAGCAGTTCTTC. Its protein product is CASSQGVDGGYEQFF. J is TRBJ2-1 and V is TRBV6-5; possible D gene TRBD2, 6 bases. The germline V and J ends were trimmed by 5 bases and 8 bases, with 19 bases remaining between them. The V gene's germline CDR1 is MNHEY and CDR2 SVGAGI. The CDR3 length is 15 residues.

This chain connects TRBV28 to TRBJ2-3; 8 nucleotides match TRBD2. Germline lookup yields CDR1 MDHEN and CDR2 SYDVKM. The CDR3 length is 15 residues. Trimming removed 2 bases from V and 5 bases from J; junction bases left unmatched: 6. As DNA, the CDR3 is TGTGCCAGCAGTTTACGGGGGGGGCCGCAAGATACGCAGTATTTT. Protein product: CASSLRGGPQDTQYF.

The genes are TRBV6-6 and TRBJ2-2, with 12 bases lining up with TRBD2. The CDR3 has 19 amino acids. The germline V gene encodes CDR1 MNHNY and CDR2 SVGAGI (reference sequence). The trim removed 7 bases at V and 1 base at J, leaving 13 bases unmatched. The CDR3 loop reads CASTYSPASGGVNTGELFF. The CDR3 DNA follows: TGTGCCAGCACCTACTCCCCCGCTAGCGGGGGGGTGAACACCGGGGAGCTGTTTTTT.

The rearrangement uses TRBV7-8 and TRBJ2-3, with D perhaps TRBD2 (6 bases). The V gene's germline CDR1 is SGHVS and CDR2 FQNEAQ. This CDR3 has 15 residues. Trimming cost V 1 base and J 4 bases, with 12 bases left between them. The CDR3 is CASSLEVGDSDTQYF. The CDR3 nucleotides are TGTGCCAGCAGCTTAGAGGTCGGGGACTCAGATACGCAGTATTTT. Full variable domain (remainder filled in from reference TRBV7-8 and TRBJ2-3): GAGVSQSPRYKVAKRGQDVALRCDPISGHVSLFWYQQALGQGPEFLTYFQNEAQLDKSGLPSDRFFAERPEGSVSTLKIQRTQQEDSAVYLCASSLEVGDSDTQYFGPGTRLTVL.

This clone appeared many times. The chain employs TRBV19 and TRBJ1-1; 8 bases line up with TRBD1. Germline CDR1 reads LNHDA; CDR2 reads SQIVND (reference sequence). This CDR3 has 14 residues. V gave up 5 bases and J gave up 4 bases; unmatched junction bases: 6. The CDR3: CASSSDRVSTEAFF. The CDR3 nucleotides read TGTGCCAGTAGTTCGGACAGGGTAAGCACTGAAGCTTTCTTT.

The chain recombines TRBV27 with TRBJ1-2; possibly TRBD1 for D (6 bases). Germline assignment: CDR1 MNHEY and CDR2 SMNVEV (reference sequence). V lost 6 bases and J lost 2, with 10 bases in between. The CDR3 is made up of 13 amino acids. For the CDR3, the DNA is TGTGCCAGCAGACTTACAGGGAACTATGGCTACACCTTC. Residues: CASRLTGNYGYTF.

The chain recombines TRBV18 with TRBJ1-5; maybe TRBD1 (5 bases). V was trimmed by 3 bases and J by 0 bases, leaving 18 bases between them. CDR1 KGHSH and CDR2 LQKENI come from the germline V gene. This CDR3 is 18 amino acids long. CDR3 bases: TGTGCCAGCTCACCCCGGTCGGGGCCTGATGATAGCAATCAGCCCCAGCATTTT. This translates into CASSPRSGPDDSNQPQHF.